This T cell receptor (beta chain) was sequenced during a study of blood T cell repertoires in COVID-19. The overall study: Sites in the United States, Italy and Spain provided acute and convalescent COVID-19 samples.

Participants spanned ages about 18 to 90 years and resided in 20 to 30 US areas. Participant reports of clinical history set cohort assignment. This CDR3 region has 15 residues. The V gene's germline CDR1 is SNHLY and CDR2 FYNNEI. V was trimmed by 7 bases and J by 1 base, leaving 14 bases between them. Study processing details: Reference gene primer amplification gave estimated nucleated cell counts. Sequencing was performed with immunoSEQ multiplex PCR; in TCRdb, only in-frame clones are kept and a portion is missing. The V and J calls and clone size are taken from that table; D and trimming were inferred from the DNA. The data contain around 320,000 clones, 85% to 90% of them singletons.

Sample: PBMCs or T cells enriched from blood (not recorded which). The sequence came from a woman aged 18 to 35 with acute COVID-19. The chain is built from TRBV2 and TRBJ2-1, with a weak D call TRBD2 (6 bases). This chain's CDR3 is CASKPGLASYNEQFF. CDR3 in DNA: TGTGCCAGCAAACCGGGACTGGCTTCCTACAATGAGCAGTTCTTC.